The rows below give T cell receptor beta chains drawn from one sample of a study of blood T cell repertoires in COVID-19. Profiling relied on immunoSEQ multiplex PCR, and the TCRdb table lists in-frame clones only, not all of them. Altogether more than 60,000 clones are present, more than 80% being singletons, with the ten largest covering 13%. Sequencing was performed on peripheral blood. These receptors were collected from a man between 50 and 59 years old with COVID-19, enrolled during active disease. CDR3s include the opening cysteine and the closing phenylalanine or tryptophan. Clone size is given for some rows only: seen once, a few or many times, or a class if the clone is expanded.

>NA|TRBV7-9|TRBJ1-1
CASSLGSGVIHTEAFF
>NA|TRBV2|TRBJ2-3
CASNLQGNTDTQYF
>NA|TRBV27|TRBJ1-6
CASSLRTGVVSPLHF
>NA|TRBV5-1|TRBJ2-2
CASSLIVAGLNTGELFF
>few|TRBV4-2|TRBJ2-3
CASSQGASGVTDTQYF
>NA|TRBV2|TRBJ1-1
CASISEDTEAFF
>NA|TRBV6-4|TRBJ2-1
CASSEGTSGVNEQFF
>NA|TRBV25-1|TRBJ1-2
CASSESDRAHYGYTF
>NA|TRBV7-9|TRBJ2-7
CASSFSSSYEQYF
>few|TRBV12-5|TRBJ1-3
CASALPGTGRNTIYF
>NA|TRBV6-5|TRBJ1-4
CASRPGTASNEKLFF
>NA|TRBV9|TRBJ2-5
CASSVGGGLEPQYF
>NA|TRBV19|TRBJ2-7
CASSPRDRTYEQYF
>NA|TRBV6-5|TRBJ1-1
CASSYSTVGVGPGAFF
>NA|TRBV3-1/TRBV3-2|TRBJ2-2
CASSPRQTGELFF
>NA|TRBV5-1|TRBJ2-1
CASSQDQGSYNEQFF
>NA|TRBV7-6|TRBJ2-5
CASSARIAGGPTRTLGTQYF
>NA|TRBV9|TRBJ2-3
CASMGRLSTDTQYF
>NA|TRBV9|TRBJ2-7
CARTSGGPKSYEQYF
>NA|TRBV6-4|TRBJ1-2
CASSDSGGFTGYTF
>NA|TRBV9|TRBJ2-3
CASSAGQGASDTQYF
>NA|TRBV4-2|TRBJ2-4
CASPRGGVEAKNIQYF
>NA|TRBV11-2|TRBJ2-1
CASSLRGGANEQFF
>NA|TRBV5-1|TRBJ1-2
CASSLAAAEPNYGYTF
>NA|TRBV2|TRBJ1-1
CASSEYEVTEAFF
>NA|TRBV2|TRBJ2-1
CASLPRRTDNEQFF
>few|TRBV3-1/TRBV3-2|TRBJ1-1
CASSQDWRDRMNTEAFF
>NA|TRBV6-2/TRBV6-3|TRBJ2-5
CASSYLLTSGGAWETQYF
>few|TRBV4-2|TRBJ2-1
CASSQDVASAYNEQFF
>NA|TRBV5-1|TRBJ2-5
CASRRVPGHIQETQYF
>few|TRBV6-2/TRBV6-3|TRBJ2-1
CASSYMAGGLYNEQFF
>few|TRBV5-4|TRBJ1-5
CASSPRTDNSNQPQHF
>NA|TRBV11-1|TRBJ1-1
CASSLDPGNEAFF
>NA|TRBV9|TRBJ2-1
CASTPGSGGAFWNEQFF
>NA|TRBV6-1|TRBJ2-5
CASSEGSGVETQYF
>NA|TRBV24-1|TRBJ2-2
CATSEPWTGELFF
>once|TRBV29-1|TRBJ1-5
CSVRSGEGQPQHF
>NA|TRBV5-4|TRBJ2-3
CASSPSGGATDTQYF
>once|TRBV20-1|TRBJ2-5
CSASRASAEETQYF
>NA|TRBV6-5|TRBJ2-5
CASSTGVWEETQYF
>NA|TRBV27|TRBJ1-2
CASSPREGGVYGYTF
>once|TRBV7-8|TRBJ1-5
CASSLASGGYSNQPQHF
>NA|TRBV19|TRBJ2-3
CASSTEGTGKPDTQYF
>once|TRBV5-6|TRBJ1-1
CASSLGTHTEAFF
>NA|TRBV19|TRBJ2-6
CASSFQGAGANVLTF
>NA|TRBV6-5|TRBJ1-1
CASTVPGANTEAFF
>NA|TRBV7-2|TRBJ1-5
CASSRDSSQPQHF
>NA|TRBV5-1|TRBJ2-1
CASSSAGTSNYNEQFF
>once|TRBV14|TRBJ1-1
CASSLGQLEAFF
>NA|TRBV10-1|TRBJ2-3
CASSNAGRVTRDTQYF
>once|TRBV2|TRBJ1-1
CASSERVFAFF
>NA|TRBV7-9|TRBJ2-7
CASSPGTGIEQYF
>NA|TRBV27|TRBJ1-2
CASSETGTVYGYTF